These 2 T cell receptor beta chains came from one sample sequenced in a study of blood T cell repertoires in COVID-19. Method: immunoSEQ multiplex PCR; TCRdb's copy keeps in-frame clones and lacks some. The data hold a few hundred thousand clones, with roughly 86% observed a single time. Source material: PBMCs or T cells enriched from blood (not recorded which). Receptors originate from a woman aged 25 to 39 who had been exposed to COVID-19.

The rearrangement links TRBV28 to TRBJ2-7, with TRBD2 as a possible D gene (6 bases). In germline, CDR1 is MDHEN, CDR2 SYDVKM. Trimming took 7 bases from V and 6 from J, leaving 10 bases between them. This CDR3 region has 11 residues. The CDR3 DNA sequence: TGTGCCAGCAAGATCGGGGGCGAGCAGTACTTC. Encoded protein: CASKIGGEQYF.

The chain combines TRBV29-1 with TRBJ2-5; no definite D call. The CDR3 runs to 12 residues. Germline assignment: CDR1 SQVTM and CDR2 ANQGSEA. Trimming took 2 bases from V and 4 from J, leaving 8 bases between them. CDR3 in DNA: TGCAGCGTTGAACCGGAGTTAGAGACCCAGTACTTC. Amino acid sequence: CSVEPELETQYF.